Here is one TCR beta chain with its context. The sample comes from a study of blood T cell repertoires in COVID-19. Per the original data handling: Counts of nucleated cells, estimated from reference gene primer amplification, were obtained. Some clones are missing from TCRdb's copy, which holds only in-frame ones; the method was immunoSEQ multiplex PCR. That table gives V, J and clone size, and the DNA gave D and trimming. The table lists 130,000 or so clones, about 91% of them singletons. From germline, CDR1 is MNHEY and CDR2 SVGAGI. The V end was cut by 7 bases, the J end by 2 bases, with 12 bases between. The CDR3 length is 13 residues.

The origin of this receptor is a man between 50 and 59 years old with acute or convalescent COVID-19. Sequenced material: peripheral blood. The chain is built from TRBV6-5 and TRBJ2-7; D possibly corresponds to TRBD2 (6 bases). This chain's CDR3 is CASTQRAPYEQYF. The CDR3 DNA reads TGTGCCAGCACCCAGCGGGCGCCCTACGAGCAGTACTTC.